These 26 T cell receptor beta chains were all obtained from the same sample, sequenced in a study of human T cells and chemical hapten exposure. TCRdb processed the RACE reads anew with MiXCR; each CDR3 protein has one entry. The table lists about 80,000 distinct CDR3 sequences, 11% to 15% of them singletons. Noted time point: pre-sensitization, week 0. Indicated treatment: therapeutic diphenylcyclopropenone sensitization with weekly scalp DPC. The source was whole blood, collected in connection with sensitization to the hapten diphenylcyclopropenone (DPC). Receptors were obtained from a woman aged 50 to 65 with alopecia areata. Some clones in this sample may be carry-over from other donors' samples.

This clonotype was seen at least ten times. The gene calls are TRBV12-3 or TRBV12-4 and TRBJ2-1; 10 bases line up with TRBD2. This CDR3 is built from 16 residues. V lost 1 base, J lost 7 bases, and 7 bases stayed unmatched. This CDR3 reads CASSLGRASGSNEQFF. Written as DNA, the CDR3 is TGTGCCAGCAGTTTAGGGAGGGCTAGCGGGAGTAATGAGCAGTTCTTC.

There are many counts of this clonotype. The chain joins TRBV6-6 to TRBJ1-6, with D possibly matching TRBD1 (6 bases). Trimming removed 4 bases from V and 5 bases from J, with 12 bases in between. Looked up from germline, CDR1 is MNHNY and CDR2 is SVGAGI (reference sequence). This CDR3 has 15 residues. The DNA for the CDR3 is TGTGCCAGCAGTTCCCGACAGGCTCATAATTCACCCCTCCACTTT. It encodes CASSSRQAHNSPLHF.

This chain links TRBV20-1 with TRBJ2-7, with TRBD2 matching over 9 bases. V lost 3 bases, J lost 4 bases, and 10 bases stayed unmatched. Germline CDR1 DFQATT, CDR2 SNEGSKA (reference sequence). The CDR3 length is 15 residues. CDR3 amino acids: CSASGSGRGQYEQYF. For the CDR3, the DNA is TGCAGTGCTAGTGGTAGCGGGAGAGGTCAGTACGAGCAGTACTTC.

The CDR3 region is CASSQPSGSSYEQYF. The CDR3 DNA reads TGTGCCAGCAGCCAACCTAGCGGGAGCTCCTACGAGCAGTACTTC. V and J are TRBV14 and TRBJ2-7, with 10 bases identical to TRBD2. The CDR3 is 15 amino acids. Germline trimming cut 2 bases from V and 0 bases from J; bases unmatched to any gene: 1. Germline CDR1 reads SGHDN; CDR2 reads FVKESK.

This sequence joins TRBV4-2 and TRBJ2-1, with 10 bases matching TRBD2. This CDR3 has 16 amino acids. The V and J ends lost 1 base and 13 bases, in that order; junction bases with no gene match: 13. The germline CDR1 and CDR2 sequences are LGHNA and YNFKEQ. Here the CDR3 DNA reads TGTGCCAGCAGCCAAGTGGAAAGTCTAGCGGGAGTGGGACAGTTCTTC. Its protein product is CASSQVESLAGVGQFF.

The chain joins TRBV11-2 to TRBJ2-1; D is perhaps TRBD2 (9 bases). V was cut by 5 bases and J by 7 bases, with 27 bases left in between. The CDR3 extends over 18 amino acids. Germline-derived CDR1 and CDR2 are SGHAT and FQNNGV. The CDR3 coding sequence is TGTGCCAGCAGCCCAGGGGGCCCCAGGACTAGCGAGCTAAATGAGCAGTTCTTC. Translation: CASSPGGPRTSELNEQFF.

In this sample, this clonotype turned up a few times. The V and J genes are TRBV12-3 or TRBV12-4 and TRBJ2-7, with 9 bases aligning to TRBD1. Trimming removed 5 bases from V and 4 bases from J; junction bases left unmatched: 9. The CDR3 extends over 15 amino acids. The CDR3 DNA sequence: TGTGCCAGCAGTAATACAGGGGGCGAGTTTTACGAGCAGTACTTC. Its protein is CASSNTGGEFYEQYF.

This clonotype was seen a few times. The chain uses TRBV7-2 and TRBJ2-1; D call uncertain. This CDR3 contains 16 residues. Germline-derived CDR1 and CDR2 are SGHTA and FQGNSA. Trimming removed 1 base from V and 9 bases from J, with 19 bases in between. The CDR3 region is CASSLVSEPSLAEQFF. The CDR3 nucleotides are TGTGCCAGCAGCTTAGTGTCGGAACCCTCTCTCGCTGAGCAGTTCTTC.

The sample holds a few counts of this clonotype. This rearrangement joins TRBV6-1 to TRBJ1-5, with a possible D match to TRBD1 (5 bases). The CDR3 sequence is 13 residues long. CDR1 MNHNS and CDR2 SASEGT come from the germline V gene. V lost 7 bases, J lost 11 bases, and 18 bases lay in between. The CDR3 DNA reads TGTGCCAGCAACCAGGGTGCCCCGGGGGCCCAGCATTTT. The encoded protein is CASNQGAPGAQHF.

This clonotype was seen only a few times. The CDR3 is CSARAISSGEFTDTQYF. As DNA, the CDR3 is TGCAGTGCTAGAGCCATCTCTAGCGGGGAATTCACAGATACGCAGTATTTT. The chain uses TRBV20-1 and TRBJ2-3; 9 positions agree with TRBD2. CDR3 length: 17 amino acids. Unmatched junction bases numbered 10, after V lost 1 base and J lost 2 bases. The V gene's germline CDR1 is DFQATT and CDR2 SNEGSKA (reference sequence).

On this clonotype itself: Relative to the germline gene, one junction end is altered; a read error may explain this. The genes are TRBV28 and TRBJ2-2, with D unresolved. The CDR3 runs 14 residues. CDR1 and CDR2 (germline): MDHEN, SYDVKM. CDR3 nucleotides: TGTGCCGGCAGCTTATCCTTATTGTCGGGGGAGCTGTTTTTT. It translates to CAGSLSLLSGELFF. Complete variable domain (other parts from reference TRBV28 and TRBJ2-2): DVKVTQSSRYLVKRTGEKVFLECVQDMDHENMFWYRQDPGLGLRLIYFSYDVKMKEKGDIPEGYSVSREKKERFSLILESASTNQTSMYLCAGSLSLLSGELFFGEGSRLTVL.

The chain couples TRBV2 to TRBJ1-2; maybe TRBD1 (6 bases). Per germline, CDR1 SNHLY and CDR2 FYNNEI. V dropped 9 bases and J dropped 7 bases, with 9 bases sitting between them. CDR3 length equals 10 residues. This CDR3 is CASQGRGYTF. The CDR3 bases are TGTGCCAGTCAGGGGCGTGGCTACACCTTC.

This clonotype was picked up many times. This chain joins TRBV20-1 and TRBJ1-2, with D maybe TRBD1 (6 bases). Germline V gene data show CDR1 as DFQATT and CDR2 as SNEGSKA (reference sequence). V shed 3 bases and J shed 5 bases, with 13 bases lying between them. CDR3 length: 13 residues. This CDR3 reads CSARRGVTYGYTF. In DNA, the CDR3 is TGCAGTGCTAGGAGGGGGGTTACATATGGCTACACCTTC.

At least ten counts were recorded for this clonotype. As DNA, the CDR3 is TGTGCCAGCATCCTAGGAGGCGGACAGGGGGTAAATGAGCAGTTCTTC. This encodes CASILGGGQGVNEQFF. V is TRBV27 and J is TRBJ2-1; 10 nucleotides match TRBD1. The CDR3 is 16 amino acids. CDR1 MNHEY and CDR2 SMNVEV come from the germline V gene (reference sequence). J was trimmed by 7 bases and V by 7 bases; bases with no gene match: 13.

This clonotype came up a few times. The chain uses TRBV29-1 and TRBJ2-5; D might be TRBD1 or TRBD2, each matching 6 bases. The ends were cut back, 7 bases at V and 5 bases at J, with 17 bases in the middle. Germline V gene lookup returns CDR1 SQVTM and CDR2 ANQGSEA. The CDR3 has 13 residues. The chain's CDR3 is CSAEGQAKETQYF. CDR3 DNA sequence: TGCAGCGCGGAGGGACAAGCAAAGGAGACCCAGTACTTC.

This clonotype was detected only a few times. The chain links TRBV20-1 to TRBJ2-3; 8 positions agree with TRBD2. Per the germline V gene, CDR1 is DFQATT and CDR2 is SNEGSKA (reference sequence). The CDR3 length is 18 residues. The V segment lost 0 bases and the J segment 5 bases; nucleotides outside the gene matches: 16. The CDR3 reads CSARDEASGPVSIDTQYF. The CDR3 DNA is TGCAGTGCTAGAGATGAAGCTAGCGGGCCCGTTTCGATAGATACGCAGTATTTT.

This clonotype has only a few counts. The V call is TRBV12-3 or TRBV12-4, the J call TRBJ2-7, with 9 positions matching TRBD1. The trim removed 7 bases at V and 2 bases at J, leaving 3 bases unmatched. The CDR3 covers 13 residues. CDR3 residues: CASKQGATYEQYF. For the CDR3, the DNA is TGTGCCAGCAAACAGGGGGCAACCTACGAGCAGTACTTC.

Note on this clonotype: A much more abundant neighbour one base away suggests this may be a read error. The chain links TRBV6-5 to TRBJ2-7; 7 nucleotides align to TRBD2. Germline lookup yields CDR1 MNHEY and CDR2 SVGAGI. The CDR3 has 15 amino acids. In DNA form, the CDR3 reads TGTGTCAGAGGACCCCGACGAGGGCGGGAGAGCGAGCAGTACTTC. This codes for CVRGPRRGRESEQYF.

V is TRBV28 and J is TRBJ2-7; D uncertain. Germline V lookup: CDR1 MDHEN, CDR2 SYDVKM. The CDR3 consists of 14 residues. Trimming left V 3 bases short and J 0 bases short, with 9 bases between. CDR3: CASSFSQNSYEQYF. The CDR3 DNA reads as TGTGCCAGCAGTTTCAGTCAGAACTCCTACGAGCAGTACTTC.

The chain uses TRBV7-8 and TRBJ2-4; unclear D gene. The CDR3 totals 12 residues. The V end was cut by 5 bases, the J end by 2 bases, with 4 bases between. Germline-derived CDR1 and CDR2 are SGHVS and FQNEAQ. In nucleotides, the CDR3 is TGTGCCAGCAGCCCCACCAAAAACATTCAGTACTTC. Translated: CASSPTKNIQYF.

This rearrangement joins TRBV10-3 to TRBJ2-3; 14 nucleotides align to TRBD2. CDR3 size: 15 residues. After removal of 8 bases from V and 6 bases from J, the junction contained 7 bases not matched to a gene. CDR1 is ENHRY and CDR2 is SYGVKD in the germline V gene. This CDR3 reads CAIGGLAGVSDTQYF. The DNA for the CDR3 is TGTGCCATCGGGGGACTAGCGGGAGTATCTGATACGCAGTATTTT.

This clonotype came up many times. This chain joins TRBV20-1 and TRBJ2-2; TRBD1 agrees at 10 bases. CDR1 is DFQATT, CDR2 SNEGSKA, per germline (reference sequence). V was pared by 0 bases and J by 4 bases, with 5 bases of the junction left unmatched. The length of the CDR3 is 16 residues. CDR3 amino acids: CSARDSGQGITGELFF. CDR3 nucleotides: TGCAGTGCTAGAGATTCGGGACAGGGGATCACCGGGGAGCTGTTTTTT.

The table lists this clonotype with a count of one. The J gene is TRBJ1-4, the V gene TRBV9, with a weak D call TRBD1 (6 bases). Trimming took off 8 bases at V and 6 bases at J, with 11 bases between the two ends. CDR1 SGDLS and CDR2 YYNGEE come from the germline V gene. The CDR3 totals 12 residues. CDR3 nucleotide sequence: TGTGCCAGTACGGGACAAGATGAAAAACTGTTTTTT. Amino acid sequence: CASTGQDEKLFF.

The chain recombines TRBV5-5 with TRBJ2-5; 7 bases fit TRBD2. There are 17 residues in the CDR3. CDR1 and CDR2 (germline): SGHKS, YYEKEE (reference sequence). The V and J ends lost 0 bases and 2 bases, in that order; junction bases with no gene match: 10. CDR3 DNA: TGTGCCAGCAGCTTGGGACACCTCATCGGGGGGCAAGAGACCCAGTACTTC. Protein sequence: CASSLGHLIGGQETQYF.

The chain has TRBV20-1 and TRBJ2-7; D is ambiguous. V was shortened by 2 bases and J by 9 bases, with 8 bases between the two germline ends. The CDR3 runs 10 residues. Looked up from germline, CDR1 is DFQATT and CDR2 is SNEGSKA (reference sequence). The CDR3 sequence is CSARLEVQYF. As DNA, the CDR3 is TGCAGTGCTAGACTAGAGGTGCAGTACTTC.

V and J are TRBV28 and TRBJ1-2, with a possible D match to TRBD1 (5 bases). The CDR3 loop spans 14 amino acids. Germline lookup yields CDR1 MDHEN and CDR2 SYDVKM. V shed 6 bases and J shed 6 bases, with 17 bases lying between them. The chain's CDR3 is CASSPLGDSHGYTF. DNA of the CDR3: TGTGCCAGCAGCCCGCTAGGGGATTCCCATGGCTACACCTTC.